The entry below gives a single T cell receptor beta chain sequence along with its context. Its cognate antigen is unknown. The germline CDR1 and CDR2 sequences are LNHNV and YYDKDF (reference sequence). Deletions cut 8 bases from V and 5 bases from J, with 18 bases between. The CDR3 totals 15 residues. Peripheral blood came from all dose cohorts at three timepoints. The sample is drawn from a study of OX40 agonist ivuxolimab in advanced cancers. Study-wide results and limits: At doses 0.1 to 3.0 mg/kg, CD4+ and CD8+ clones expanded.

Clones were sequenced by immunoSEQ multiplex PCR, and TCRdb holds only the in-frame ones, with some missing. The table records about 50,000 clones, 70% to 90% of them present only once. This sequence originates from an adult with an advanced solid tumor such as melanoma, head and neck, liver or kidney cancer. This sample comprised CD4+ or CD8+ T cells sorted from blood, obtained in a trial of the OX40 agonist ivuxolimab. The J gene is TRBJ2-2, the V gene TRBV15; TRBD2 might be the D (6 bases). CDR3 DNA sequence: TGTGCCACCCGTCCGGGAGCCGGAGGGACCGGGGAGCTGTTTTTT. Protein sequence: CATRPGAGGTGELFF.